The present T cell receptor (beta chain) was sequenced within a study of blood T cell repertoires in COVID-19. Study-level information: T cells, B-cell-depleted T cells, or PBMCs provided the cDNA or gDNA that served as material.

V trimming: 6 bases; J trimming: 2 bases; junction bases outside the gene matches: 5. The CDR3 spans 14 residues. Germline V lookup: CDR1 MRHNA, CDR2 SNTAGT. Per the original methods: Cell counts per sample came from amplifying reference gene primers. Sequenced by immunoSEQ multiplex PCR; TCRdb stores in-frame clones only, minus some. The DNA gave D and trimming, while V, J and clone size come from that table. The profile covers 60,000 to 70,000 clones, with less than 90% appearing a single time and 3.5% to 4.5% taken by the ten largest. The chain uses TRBV6-4 and TRBJ2-3, with TRBD2 matching over 7 bases. The specimen was peripheral blood. The receptor was isolated from a man aged 45-65 years with active COVID-19. CDR3 bases: TGTGCCAGCAGCCCGGGAGGCCCCACAGATACGCAGTATTTT. Translated: CASSPGGPTDTQYF.